Included here is one T cell receptor (beta chain) sequence, with context. The antigen it recognizes is unknown. Base quality data are lacking; no much larger clone is found one base away. CDR1 SGHRS and CDR2 YFSETQ are derived from the germline V gene. From the cysteine through the phenylalanine, the CDR3 covers 14 amino acids. Here the CDR3 DNA is all that survives: 42 bases in frame from base 1. V is reduced by 4 bases and J by 4 bases, leaving a spacing of 15 bases between them. Receptor amplification or capture employed the immunoSEQ multiplex PCR assay. TCRdb holds this immuneACCESS table with in-frame rearrangements only. Some clones are missing; in checked studies, unresolved V genes explain under half, and the rest has no known cause. The sample includes 70,000 to 80,000 clones, with around 91% observed a single time. The ten top clones hold 0.37% of the sample. This sample was included in a study of technical replicates of blood from a handful of donors (dated by TCRdb to 2017 to 2019).

Sequencing used T cells isolated from PBMCs. This sequence uses TRBV5-1 and TRBJ2-7; a weak D assignment points to TRBD1 (8 bases agree). This clonotype originated in a human donor in good health. Some clones in this sample may be carry-over from other donors' samples. This receptor carries the CDR3 CASSPTGGGYEQYF. The nucleotide sequence reads as follows: TGCGCCAGCAGCCCTACAGGGGGAGGGTACGAGCAGTACTTC.